These 18 T cell receptor beta chains share one sample of origin, sequenced in a study of T-cell memory formation after mild COVID-19. TCRdb re-called the 5' RACE reads through MiXCR, storing one row per CDR3 protein. The sample consists of roughly 250,000 distinct CDR3 sequences, roughly 15% of them appearing once. Input material: PBMCs or a T cell subset sorted from them (not recorded which). These receptors came from a young man who had mild COVID-19 (a few samples of this study predate the infection). Cell type and time point are not known.

Many counts were recorded for this clonotype. The chain couples TRBV7-2 to TRBJ2-3, with 9 bases aligning to TRBD1. Germline trimming cut 4 bases from V and 5 bases from J; bases unmatched to any gene: 13. This CDR3 comprises 17 residues. CDR1 and CDR2 from the germline V gene are SGHTA and FQGNSA. As DNA, the CDR3 is TGTGCCAGCAGCTCCGGTTGGGGACAGGGTACTGGAGATACGCAGTATTTT. This sequence encodes CASSSGWGQGTGDTQYF.

The chain employs TRBV2 and TRBJ1-1; D gene uncertain. CDR3 length: 15 residues. Trimming stripped 8 bases from V and 2 bases from J, with 18 bases between. Germline V gives CDR1 SNHLY, CDR2 FYNNEI. CDR3 bases: TGTGCCAGCGGTGCTATGCGCTTACCAAACACTGAAGCTTTCTTT. Its translation is CASGAMRLPNTEAFF.

This clonotype has just a few counts. The chain recombines TRBV6-6 with TRBJ1-6, with a weak D call TRBD1 (5 bases). Germline V gives CDR1 MNHNY, CDR2 SVGAGI (reference sequence). V lost 4 bases, J lost 15 bases, and 16 bases lay in between. There are 13 residues in the CDR3. The CDR3 spells CASSSRDGGFLHF. CDR3 bases: TGTGCCAGCAGTTCACGGGACGGAGGGTTCCTCCACTTT.

V and J are TRBV7-6 and TRBJ2-3; D may be TRBD2 (6 bases). Germline lookup yields CDR1 SGHVS and CDR2 FNYEAQ. The V and J ends lost 2 bases and 0 bases respectively, with 9 bases between them. The CDR3 has 15 amino acids. CDR3 bases: TGTGCCAGCAGCTTACTGGGGGGAAGCACAGATACGCAGTATTTT. This codes for CASSLLGGSTDTQYF.

The chain employs TRBV7-2 and TRBJ1-3; D not certain. CDR1 is SGHTA, CDR2 FQGNSA, per germline. The length of the CDR3 is 13 residues. V lost 5 bases to trimming and J lost 2 bases, with 7 bases between them. CDR3: CASSPQAGNTIYF. The DNA of the CDR3 is TGTGCCAGCAGCCCCCAGGCTGGAAACACCATATATTTT.

In its sample, this clonotype was seen many times. The V gene is TRBV5-1, the J gene TRBJ1-2; D call uncertain. Germline V gene lookup returns CDR1 SGHRS and CDR2 YFSETQ. This CDR3 comprises 13 residues. With 2 bases removed from V and 6 bases from J, the gap between germline ends came to 11 bases. The CDR3 coding sequence is TGCGCCAGCAGCTTTCCCACGGGAGATGGCTACACCTTC. Translating gives CASSFPTGDGYTF.

This clonotype showed up many times. The J gene is TRBJ1-2, the V gene TRBV27; no reliable D call. The V and J ends lost 7 bases and 4 bases respectively, with 19 bases between them. The CDR3 is 15 amino acids. CDR1 is MNHEY, CDR2 SMNVEV, per germline (reference sequence). The CDR3 region has the DNA TGTGCCAGCACGAATTACACCGTACCGCGCTATGGCTACACCTTC. As protein: CASTNYTVPRYGYTF.

The genes are TRBV18 and TRBJ2-5, with TRBD2 matching 7 bases. Trimming cost V 4 bases and J 0 bases; bases outside gene matches: 5. The CDR3 length is 15 residues. CDR1 and CDR2 (germline): KGHSH, LQKENI. In nucleotides, the CDR3 is TGTGCCAGCTCACGAGCGGGAAGCCACCAAGAGACCCAGTACTTC. Translated, it gives CASSRAGSHQETQYF.

This clonotype was recorded a few times. The chain has TRBV20-1 and TRBJ2-7, with 8 positions matching TRBD2. Germline V lookup: CDR1 DFQATT, CDR2 SNEGSKA (reference sequence). The CDR3 extends over 13 amino acids. J gave up 1 base and V 7 bases, and 6 bases lay outside the gene matches. CDR3 nucleotides: TGCAGTGTAGGCCGGGGGGGGTCCTACGAGCAGTACTTC. It encodes CSVGRGGSYEQYF.

In its sample, this clonotype was seen once. The chain links TRBV20-1 to TRBJ1-5; D may be TRBD1 (5 bases). This CDR3 has 14 amino acids. CDR1 is DFQATT, CDR2 SNEGSKA, per germline (reference sequence). The V end was cut by 5 bases, the J end by 3 bases, with 14 bases between. CDR3 bases: TGCAGTGCTCCCGAGGGGCGCCCCAATCAGCCCCAGCATTTT. The encoded protein is CSAPEGRPNQPQHF.

This clonotype was counted only a few times. The chain couples TRBV19 to TRBJ1-1; the D is unclear. CDR3 size: 16 residues. The V gene lost 0 bases and the J gene lost 0 bases, with 11 bases spanning the gap. Germline V gene sequence: CDR1 LNHDA, CDR2 SQIVND (reference sequence). The CDR3 loop is CASSIDVSNMNTEAFF. CDR3 bases: TGTGCCAGTAGTATAGACGTCAGTAACATGAACACTGAAGCTTTCTTT.

This clonotype was picked up a small number of times. The chain recombines TRBV4-3 with TRBJ1-5; D uncertain. The germline V and J ends were trimmed by 0 bases and 9 bases, with 9 bases remaining between them. CDR1 and CDR2 (germline): LGHNA, YSLEER. The CDR3 is 13 residues long. The CDR3 spells CASSQDRETPQHF. The CDR3 DNA follows: TGCGCCAGCAGCCAAGATAGGGAAACGCCCCAGCATTTT.

Ten or more counts support this clonotype. The chain recombines TRBV6-5 with TRBJ2-5, with D tentatively TRBD1 (6 bases). CDR3 length: 14 amino acids. The germline CDR1 and CDR2 sequences are MNHEY and SVGAGI. V was trimmed by 6 bases and J by 5 bases, leaving 16 bases between them. The CDR3 region has the DNA TGTGCCAGCAGCGACAGGTCTCGGAGTGAGACCCAGTACTTC. Encoded protein: CASSDRSRSETQYF.

This clonotype was seen a few times. This chain's CDR3 is CAIPSTPTVSYEQYV. The CDR3, as DNA: TGTGCCATTCCATCTACTCCGACGGTTTCCTACGAGCAGTACGTC. The V gene is TRBV19, the J gene TRBJ2-7, with D hard to call. Germline loops: CDR1 LNHDA, CDR2 SQIVND (reference sequence). V was cut by 10 bases and J by 1 base, with 20 bases left in between. The CDR3 length is 15 residues.

This rearrangement joins TRBV12-3 or TRBV12-4 to TRBJ1-1; unclear D gene. V gave up 4 bases and J gave up 0 bases, with 9 bases separating them. The CDR3 is 14 amino acids. The CDR3 reads CASSWRTVNTEAFF. The CDR3 DNA follows: TGTGCCAGCAGTTGGCGTACTGTGAACACTGAAGCTTTCTTT.

The chain employs TRBV21-1 and TRBJ2-2. TRBV21-1 is annotated as a pseudogene. The CDR3 has 15 amino acids. The CDR3 nucleotides are TGTGCCAGCAGCAAGGACGTAGACAACACCGGGGAGCTGTTTTTT. It encodes CASSKDVDNTGELFF.

CDR3 protein: CSASRDGYTF. CDR3 coding DNA: TGCAGTGCGTCAAGGGATGGCTACACCTTC. This chain connects TRBV20-1 to TRBJ1-2; unclear D gene. V lost 6 bases and J 6 bases, leaving 8 bases between the germline ends. The CDR3 is 10 amino acids. Per germline, CDR1 DFQATT and CDR2 SNEGSKA (reference sequence).

Only a few counts were recorded for this clonotype. The V call is TRBV12-3 or TRBV12-4, the J call TRBJ2-3; no definite D call. CDR3 length equals 17 residues. V was shortened by 2 bases and J by 6 bases, with 21 bases between the two germline ends. The CDR3 loop is CASSLRSVGFGYDTQYF. CDR3 DNA sequence: TGTGCCAGCAGTTTAAGGTCCGTAGGGTTCGGCTACGATACGCAGTATTTT.